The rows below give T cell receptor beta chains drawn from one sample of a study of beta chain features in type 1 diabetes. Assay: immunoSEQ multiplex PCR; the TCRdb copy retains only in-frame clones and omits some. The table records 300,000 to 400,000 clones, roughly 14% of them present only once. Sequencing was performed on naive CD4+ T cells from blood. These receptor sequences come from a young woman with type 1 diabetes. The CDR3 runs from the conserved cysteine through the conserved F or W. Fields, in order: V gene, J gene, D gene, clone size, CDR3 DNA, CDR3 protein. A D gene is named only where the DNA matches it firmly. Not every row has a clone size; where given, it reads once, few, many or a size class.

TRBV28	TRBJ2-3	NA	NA	TGTGCCAGCAGTTTGCCCCCCATCAGGGATACGCAGTATTTT	CASSLPPIRDTQYF
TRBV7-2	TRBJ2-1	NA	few	TGTGCCAGCAGCTTTAGCTATGGAGGGGCGGAGACCTACAATGAGCAGTTCTTC	CASSFSYGGAETYNEQFF
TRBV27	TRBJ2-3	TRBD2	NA	TGTGCCAGCAGTCCGGGACTAGAAGGAGATACGCAGTATTTT	CASSPGLEGDTQYF
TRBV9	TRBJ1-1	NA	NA	TGTGCCAGCAGCGTAGGAGTCAGGGGAAGGGTGAACACTGAAGCTTTCTTT	CASSVGVRGRVNTEAFF
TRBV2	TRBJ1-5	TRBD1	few	TGTGCCAGCCCCAGGGGGCGATTAGCGAAGCCCCAGCATTTT	CASPRGRLAKPQHF
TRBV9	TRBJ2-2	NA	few	TGTGCCAGCAGCGTAGCCCCCAGGGGACACCGAGGCGGGGAGCTGTTTTTT	CASSVAPRGHRGGELFF
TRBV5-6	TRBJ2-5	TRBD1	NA	TGTGCCAGCAGCAGCCAGGGGGCGCATTGGGAGACCCAGTACTTC	CASSSQGAHWETQYF
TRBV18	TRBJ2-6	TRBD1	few	TGTGCCAGCTCACCTGGACAGGGGTGGTCTGGGGCCAACGTCCTGACTTTC	CASSPGQGWSGANVLTF
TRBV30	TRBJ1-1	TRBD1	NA	TGTGCCTGGACTTCAGGGGGAGAGGCTTTCTTT	CAWTSGGEAFF
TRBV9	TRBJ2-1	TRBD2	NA	TGTGCCAGCAGTATAGCGGGAAGCTCCTACAATGAGCAGTTCTTC	CASSIAGSSYNEQFF
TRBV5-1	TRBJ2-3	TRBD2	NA	TGCGCCAGCAGCTTGCCTAGCGGGAAGGTAGATACGCAGTATTTT	CASSLPSGKVDTQYF
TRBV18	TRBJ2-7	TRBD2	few	TGTGCCAGCTCCCCTACTACTAGCGGGAGTTACGAGCAGTACTTC	CASSPTTSGSYEQYF
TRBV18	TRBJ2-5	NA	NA	TGTGCCAGCTCACCACCTTCTCGGGAGACCCAGTACTTC	CASSPPSRETQYF
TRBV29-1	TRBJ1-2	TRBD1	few	TGCAGCAGTGAGAGGGGGCAGGACTATGGCTACACCTTC	CSSERGQDYGYTF
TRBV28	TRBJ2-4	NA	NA	TGTGCCAACCGTGACACGGCCAAAAACATTCAGTACTTC	CANRDTAKNIQYF
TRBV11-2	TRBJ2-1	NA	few	TGTGCCAGCAGCTTGGGGACTTACAATGAGCAGTTCTTC	CASSLGTYNEQFF
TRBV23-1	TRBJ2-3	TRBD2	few	TGCGCCAGCAGTCAATCCCGGGAGGGCCCTCGCCCAGATACGCAGTATTTT	CASSQSREGPRPDTQYF
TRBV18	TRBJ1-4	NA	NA	TGTGCCAGCTCACAGGGGAACAATGAAAAACTGTTTTTT	CASSQGNNEKLFF
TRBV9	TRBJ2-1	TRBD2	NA	TGTGCCAGCAGCGCCACGCGGGGGACGAGTTCCTACAATGAGCAGTTCTTC	CASSATRGTSSYNEQFF
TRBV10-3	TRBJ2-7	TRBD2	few	TGTGCCACCAACCCACTAGCGGGAGTCGAGCAGTACTTC	CATNPLAGVEQYF
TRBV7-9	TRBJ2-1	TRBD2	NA	TGTGCCAGCAGCTTGGGACTAGCGGGAGGGCCCTCCTACAATGAGCAGTTCTTC	CASSLGLAGGPSYNEQFF
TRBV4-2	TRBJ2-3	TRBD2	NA	TGTGCCAGCAGCCAAGGACTAGCGAGGGATACGCAGTATTTT	CASSQGLARDTQYF
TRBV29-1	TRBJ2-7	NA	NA	TGCAGCGTTGATAAGGAGGGCCGAACCTACGAGCAGTACTTC	CSVDKEGRTYEQYF
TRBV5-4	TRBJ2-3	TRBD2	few	TGTGCCAGCAGCCAAAACCTAGCGGCTAGCACAGATACGCAGTATTTT	CASSQNLAASTDTQYF
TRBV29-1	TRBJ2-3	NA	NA	TGCAGCGTCTCGGGGACCGGGGGAGCAGATACGCAGTATTTT	CSVSGTGGADTQYF
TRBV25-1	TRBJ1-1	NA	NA	TGTGCCAGCAAACGGGCTCAGGGCACTGAAGCTTTCTTT	CASKRAQGTEAFF
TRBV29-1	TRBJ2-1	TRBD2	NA	TGCAGCGTTGCCCGACGACTAGCGCCCGGTGAGCAGTTCTTC	CSVARRLAPGEQFF
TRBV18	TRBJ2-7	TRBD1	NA	TGTGCCAGCTCACCACCGGGACAGGGCCCCGAGCAGTACTTC	CASSPPGQGPEQYF
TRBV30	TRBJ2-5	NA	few	TGTGCCTGGAGTGGAGCGGAGGGAGAGACCCAGTACTTC	CAWSGAEGETQYF
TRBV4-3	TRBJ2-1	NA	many	TGCGCCAGCAGCTTACACTCGGGCAATGAGCAGTTCTTC	CASSLHSGNEQFF
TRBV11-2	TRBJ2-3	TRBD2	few	TGTGCCAGCAGCTTAGGTCTAGCGGGAGGAAGCACAGATACGCAGTATTTT	CASSLGLAGGSTDTQYF
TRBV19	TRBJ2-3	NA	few	TGTGCCAGTAGTATAGCAGGGGTCCAAGCGGATACGCAGTATTTT	CASSIAGVQADTQYF
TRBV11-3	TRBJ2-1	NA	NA	TGTGCCAGCAGCTTAGGGGTGGGGCACAATGAGCAGTTCTTC	CASSLGVGHNEQFF
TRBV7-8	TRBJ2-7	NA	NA	TGTGCCAGCAGCTTAGGAACAGGGCCCTACGAGCAGTACTTC	CASSLGTGPYEQYF
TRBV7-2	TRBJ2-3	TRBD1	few	TGTGCCAGCAGCTTAGGACAGGGGAGCACAGATACGCAGTATTTT	CASSLGQGSTDTQYF
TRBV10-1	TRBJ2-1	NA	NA	TGCGCCAGCAGCTGGGCAGGGGTGTCCTACAATGAGCAGTTCTTC	CASSWAGVSYNEQFF
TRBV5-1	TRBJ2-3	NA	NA	TGCGCCAGCAGAGGGTGGGGCTCCCAATCCACAGATACGCAGTATTTT	CASRGWGSQSTDTQYF
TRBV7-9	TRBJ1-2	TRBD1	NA	TGTGCCAGCAGCTTCGAAGGGGGCGACTATGGCTACACCTTC	CASSFEGGDYGYTF
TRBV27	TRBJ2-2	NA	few	TGTGCCAGCAGCATAGATCTAGTCGGGGAGCTGTTTTTT	CASSIDLVGELFF
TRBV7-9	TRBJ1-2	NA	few	TGTGCCAGCTCTCACAGCCAAAGTAACTATGGCTACACCTTC	CASSHSQSNYGYTF
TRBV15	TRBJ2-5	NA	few	TGTGCCACCAGCAGGTGGTTTTCTGGGCTGGGAGGAAGTGAGACCCAGTACTTC	CATSRWFSGLGGSETQYF